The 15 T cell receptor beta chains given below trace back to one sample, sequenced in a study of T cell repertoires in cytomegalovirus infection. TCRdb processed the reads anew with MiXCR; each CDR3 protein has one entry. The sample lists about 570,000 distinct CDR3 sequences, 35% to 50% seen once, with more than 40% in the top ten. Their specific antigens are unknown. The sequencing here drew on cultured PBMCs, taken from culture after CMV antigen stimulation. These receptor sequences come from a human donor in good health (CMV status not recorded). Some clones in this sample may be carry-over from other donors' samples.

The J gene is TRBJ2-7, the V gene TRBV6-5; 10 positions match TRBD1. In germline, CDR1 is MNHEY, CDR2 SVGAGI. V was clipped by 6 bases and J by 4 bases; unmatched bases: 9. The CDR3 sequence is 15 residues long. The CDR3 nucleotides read TGTGCCAGCAGGCCGGGACAGGGGTTTGGGTACGAGCAGTACTTC. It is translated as CASRPGQGFGYEQYF.

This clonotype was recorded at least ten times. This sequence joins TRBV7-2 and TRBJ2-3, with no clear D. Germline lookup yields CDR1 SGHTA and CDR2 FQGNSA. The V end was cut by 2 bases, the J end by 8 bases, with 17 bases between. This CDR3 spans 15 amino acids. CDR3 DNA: TGTGCCAGCAGCTTAATCTTGCGAGTGATGGGTACGCAGTATTTT. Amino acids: CASSLILRVMGTQYF.

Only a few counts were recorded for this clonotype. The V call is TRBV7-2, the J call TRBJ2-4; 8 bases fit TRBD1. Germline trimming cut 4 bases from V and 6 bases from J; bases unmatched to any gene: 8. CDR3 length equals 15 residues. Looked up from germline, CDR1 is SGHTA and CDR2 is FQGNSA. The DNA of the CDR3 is TGTGCCAGCAGCTCCCGTGAAACAGGGGGAAACATTCAGTACTTC. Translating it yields CASSSRETGGNIQYF.

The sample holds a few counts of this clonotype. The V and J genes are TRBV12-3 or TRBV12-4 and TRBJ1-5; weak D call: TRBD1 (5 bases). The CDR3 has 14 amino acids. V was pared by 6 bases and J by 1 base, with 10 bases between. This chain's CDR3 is CASRAGTSNQPQHF. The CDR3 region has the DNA TGTGCCAGCAGGGCCGGGACGAGCAATCAGCCCCAGCATTTT.

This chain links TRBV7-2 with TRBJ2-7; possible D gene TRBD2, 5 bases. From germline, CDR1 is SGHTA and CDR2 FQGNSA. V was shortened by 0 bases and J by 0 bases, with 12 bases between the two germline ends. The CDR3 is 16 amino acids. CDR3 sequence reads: CASSLAYNEGSYEQYF. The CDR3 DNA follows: TGTGCCAGCAGCTTAGCGTATAACGAGGGCTCCTACGAGCAGTACTTC.

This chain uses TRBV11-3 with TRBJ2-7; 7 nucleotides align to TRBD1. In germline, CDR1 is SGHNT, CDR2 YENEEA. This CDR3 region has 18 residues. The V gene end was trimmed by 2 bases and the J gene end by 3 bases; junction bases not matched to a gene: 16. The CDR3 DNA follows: TGTGCCAGCAGCTTAATGACAGGGATTTTCCGCTCGAGCTACGAGCAGTACTTC. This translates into CASSLMTGIFRSSYEQYF. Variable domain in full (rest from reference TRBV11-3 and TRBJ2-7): EAGVVQSPRYKIIEKKQPVAFWCNPISGHNTLYWYLQNLGQGPELLIRYENEEAVDDSQLPKDRFSAERLKGVDSTLKIQPAELGDSAVYLCASSLMTGIFRSSYEQYFGPGTRLTVT.

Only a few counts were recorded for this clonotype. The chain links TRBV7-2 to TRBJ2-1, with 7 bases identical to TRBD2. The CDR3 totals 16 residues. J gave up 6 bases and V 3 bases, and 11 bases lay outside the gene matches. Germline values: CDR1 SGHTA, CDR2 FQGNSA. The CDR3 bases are TGTGCCAGCAGCTTCCGCAGACTAGCAGAGCTCAATGAGCAGTTCTTC. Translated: CASSFRRLAELNEQFF. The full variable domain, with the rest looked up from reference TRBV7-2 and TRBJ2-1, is GAGVSQSPSNKVTEKGKDVELRCDPISGHTALYWYRQSLGQGLEFLIYFQGNSAPDKSGLPSDRFSAERTGGSVSTLTIQRTQQEDSAVYLCASSFRRLAELNEQFFGPGTRLTVL.

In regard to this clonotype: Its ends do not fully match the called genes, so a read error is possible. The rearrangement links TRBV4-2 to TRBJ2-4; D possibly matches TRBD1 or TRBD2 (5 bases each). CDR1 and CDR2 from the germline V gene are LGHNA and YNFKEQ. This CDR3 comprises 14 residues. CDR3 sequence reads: CASSQGWLGRGVNF. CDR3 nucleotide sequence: TGTGCCAGCAGCCAAGGCTGGTTAGGCAGAGGGGTTAATTTC.

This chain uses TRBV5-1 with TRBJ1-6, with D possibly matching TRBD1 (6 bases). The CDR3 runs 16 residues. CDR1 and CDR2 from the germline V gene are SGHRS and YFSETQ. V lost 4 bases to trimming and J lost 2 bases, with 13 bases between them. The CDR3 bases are TGCGCCAGCAGCCTTACAGGGAACACCTATAATTCACCCCTCCACTTT. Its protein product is CASSLTGNTYNSPLHF.

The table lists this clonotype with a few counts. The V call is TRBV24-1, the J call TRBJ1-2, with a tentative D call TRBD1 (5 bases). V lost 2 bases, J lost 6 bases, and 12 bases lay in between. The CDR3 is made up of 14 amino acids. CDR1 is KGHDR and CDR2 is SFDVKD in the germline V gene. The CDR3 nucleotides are TGTGCCACCAGTGATTCGCCCCCAGGGAATGGCTACACCTTC. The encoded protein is CATSDSPPGNGYTF.

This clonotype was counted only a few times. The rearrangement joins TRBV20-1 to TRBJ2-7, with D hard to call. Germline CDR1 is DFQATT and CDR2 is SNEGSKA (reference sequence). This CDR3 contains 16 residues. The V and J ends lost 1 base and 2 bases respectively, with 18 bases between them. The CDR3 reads CSARATQRSKPYEQYF. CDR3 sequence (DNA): TGCAGTGCTAGAGCCACCCAGCGCTCCAAACCCTACGAGCAGTACTTC.

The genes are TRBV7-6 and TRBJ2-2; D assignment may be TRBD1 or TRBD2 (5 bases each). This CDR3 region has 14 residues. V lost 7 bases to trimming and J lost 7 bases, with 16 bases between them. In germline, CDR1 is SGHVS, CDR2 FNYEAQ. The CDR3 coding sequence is TGTGCCAGCACCCCGGGGCCTCTGGTCGGGGAGCTGTTTTTT. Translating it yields CASTPGPLVGELFF.

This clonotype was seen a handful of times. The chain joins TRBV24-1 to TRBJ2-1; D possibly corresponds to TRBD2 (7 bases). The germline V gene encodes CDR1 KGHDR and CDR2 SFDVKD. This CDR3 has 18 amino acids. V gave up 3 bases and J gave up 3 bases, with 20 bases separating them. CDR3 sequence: CATSDPRVTGGGYNEQFF. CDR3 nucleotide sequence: TGTGCCACCAGTGATCCTAGGGTCACGGGGGGCGGCTACAATGAGCAGTTCTTC.

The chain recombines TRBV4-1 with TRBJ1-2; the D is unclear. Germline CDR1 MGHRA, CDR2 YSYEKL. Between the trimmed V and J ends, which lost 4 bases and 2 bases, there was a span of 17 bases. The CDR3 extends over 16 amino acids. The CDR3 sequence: CASSREQEEGNYGYTF. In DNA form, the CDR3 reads TGCGCCAGCAGCCGAGAGCAAGAGGAGGGCAACTATGGCTACACCTTC.

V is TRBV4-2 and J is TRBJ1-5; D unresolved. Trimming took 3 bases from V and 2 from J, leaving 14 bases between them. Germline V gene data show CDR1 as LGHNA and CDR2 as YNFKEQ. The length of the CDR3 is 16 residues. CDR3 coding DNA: TGTGCCAGCAGCCACGAAGGGCTGGAAGGCAATCAGCCCCAGCATTTT. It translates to CASSHEGLEGNQPQHF.